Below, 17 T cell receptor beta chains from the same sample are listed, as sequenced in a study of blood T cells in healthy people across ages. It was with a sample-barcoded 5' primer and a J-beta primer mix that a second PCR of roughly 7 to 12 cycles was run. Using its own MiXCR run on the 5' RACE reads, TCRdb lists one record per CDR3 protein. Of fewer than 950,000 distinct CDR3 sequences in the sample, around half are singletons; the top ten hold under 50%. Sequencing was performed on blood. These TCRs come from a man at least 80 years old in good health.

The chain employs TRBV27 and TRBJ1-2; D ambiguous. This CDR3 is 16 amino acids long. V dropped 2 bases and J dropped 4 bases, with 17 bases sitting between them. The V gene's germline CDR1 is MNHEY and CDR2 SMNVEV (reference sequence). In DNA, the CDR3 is TGTGCCAGCAGTTTAGTTTTGCCGGCGAGGAGCTATGGCTACACCTTC. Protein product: CASSLVLPARSYGYTF.

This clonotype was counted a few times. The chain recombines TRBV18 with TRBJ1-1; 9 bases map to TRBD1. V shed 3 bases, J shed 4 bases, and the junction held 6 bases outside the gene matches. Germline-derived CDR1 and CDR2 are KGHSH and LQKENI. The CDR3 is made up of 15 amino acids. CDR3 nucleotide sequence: TGTGCCAGCTCACCGGAGACAGGGGGTGGCACTGAAGCTTTCTTT. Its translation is CASSPETGGGTEAFF. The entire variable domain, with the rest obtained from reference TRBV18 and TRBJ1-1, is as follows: NAGVMQNPRHLVRRRGQEARLRCSPMKGHSHVYWYRQLPEEGLKFMVYLQKENIIDESGMPKERFSAEFPKEGPSILRIQQVVRGDSAAYFCASSPETGGGTEAFFGQGTRLTVV.

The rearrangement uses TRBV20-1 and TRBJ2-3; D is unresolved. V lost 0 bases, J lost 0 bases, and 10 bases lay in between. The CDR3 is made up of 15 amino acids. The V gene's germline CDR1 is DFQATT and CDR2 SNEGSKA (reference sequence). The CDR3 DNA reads TGCAGTGCTAGAGATCCAGCGTCTAGCACAGATACGCAGTATTTT. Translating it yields CSARDPASSTDTQYF.

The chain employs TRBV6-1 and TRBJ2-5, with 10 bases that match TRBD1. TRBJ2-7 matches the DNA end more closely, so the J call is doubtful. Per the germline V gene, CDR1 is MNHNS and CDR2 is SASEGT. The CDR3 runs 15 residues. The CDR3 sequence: CARQRQGASLYEQYF. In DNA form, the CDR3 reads TGTGCCCGCCAGAGACAGGGGGCCTCCCTCTACGAGCAGTACTTC.

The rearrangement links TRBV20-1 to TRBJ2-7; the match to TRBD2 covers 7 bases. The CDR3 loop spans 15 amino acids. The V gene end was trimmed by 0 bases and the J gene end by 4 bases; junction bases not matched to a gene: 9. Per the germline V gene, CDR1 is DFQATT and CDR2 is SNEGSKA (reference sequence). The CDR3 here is CSARDRRGRVYEQYF. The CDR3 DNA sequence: TGCAGTGCTAGAGATCGACGCGGGAGAGTGTACGAGCAGTACTTC.

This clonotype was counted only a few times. The CDR3 region has the DNA TGCAGTAGGAGTGGGCAGCCCGAGGGCACAGATACGCAGTATTTT. Translating it yields CSRSGQPEGTDTQYF. The chain uses TRBV20-1 and TRBJ2-3; D is ambiguous. The germline V gene encodes CDR1 DFQATT and CDR2 SNEGSKA (reference sequence). The CDR3 is 15 residues long. V was trimmed by 8 bases and J by 1 base, leaving 19 bases between them.

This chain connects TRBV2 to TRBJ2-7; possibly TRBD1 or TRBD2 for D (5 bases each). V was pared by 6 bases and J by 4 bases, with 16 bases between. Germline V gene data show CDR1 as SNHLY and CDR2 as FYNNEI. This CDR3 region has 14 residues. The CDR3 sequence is CASRLDSILYEQYF. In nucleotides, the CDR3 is TGTGCCAGCAGACTAGACAGTATCTTATACGAGCAGTACTTC.

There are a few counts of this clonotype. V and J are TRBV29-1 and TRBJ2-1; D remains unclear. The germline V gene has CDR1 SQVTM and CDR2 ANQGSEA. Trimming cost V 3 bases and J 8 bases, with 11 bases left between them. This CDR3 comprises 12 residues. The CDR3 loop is CSVELDNDEQFF. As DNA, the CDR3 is TGCAGCGTTGAGTTGGATAACGATGAGCAGTTCTTC.

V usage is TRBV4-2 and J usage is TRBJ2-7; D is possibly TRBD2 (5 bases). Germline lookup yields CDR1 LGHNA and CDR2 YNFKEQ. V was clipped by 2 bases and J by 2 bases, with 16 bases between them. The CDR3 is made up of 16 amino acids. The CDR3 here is CASSQPSAGVAYEQYF. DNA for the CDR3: TGTGCCAGCAGCCAACCTTCGGCGGGTGTAGCCTACGAGCAGTACTTC.

CDR3 in DNA: TGCAGTGCTACGGGACGGGCGAGCTCCTATAATTCACCCCTCCACTTT. This codes for CSATGRASSYNSPLHF. The chain is built from TRBV20-1 and TRBJ1-6, with D possibly matching TRBD1 (5 bases). Trimming took off 4 bases at V and 0 bases at J, with 13 bases between the two ends. Looked up from germline, CDR1 is DFQATT and CDR2 is SNEGSKA (reference sequence). The length of the CDR3 is 16 residues.

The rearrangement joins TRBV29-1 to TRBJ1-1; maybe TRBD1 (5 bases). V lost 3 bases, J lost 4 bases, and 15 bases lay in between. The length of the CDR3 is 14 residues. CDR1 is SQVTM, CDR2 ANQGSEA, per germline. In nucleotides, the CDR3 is TGCAGCGTTGACGGGGGGGAGGGACGCACTGAAGCTTTCTTT. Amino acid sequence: CSVDGGEGRTEAFF.

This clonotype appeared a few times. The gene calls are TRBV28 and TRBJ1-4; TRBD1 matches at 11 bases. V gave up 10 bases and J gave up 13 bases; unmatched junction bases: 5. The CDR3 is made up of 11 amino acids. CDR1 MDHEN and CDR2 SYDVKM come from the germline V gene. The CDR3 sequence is CATGQGGRLFF. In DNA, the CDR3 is TGTGCCACGGGACAGGGGGGAAGACTGTTTTTT.

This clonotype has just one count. The chain's CDR3 is CASSQDVVGGGRETQYF. DNA of the CDR3: TGTGCCAGCAGCCAAGATGTCGTCGGGGGAGGGCGGGAGACCCAGTACTTC. The chain uses TRBV3-1 and TRBJ2-7; 7 bases are a match to TRBD2. The J call may be faulty, since TRBJ2-5 better matches the DNA end. CDR1 and CDR2 from the germline V gene are LGHDT and YNNKEL (reference sequence). The CDR3 has 17 residues.

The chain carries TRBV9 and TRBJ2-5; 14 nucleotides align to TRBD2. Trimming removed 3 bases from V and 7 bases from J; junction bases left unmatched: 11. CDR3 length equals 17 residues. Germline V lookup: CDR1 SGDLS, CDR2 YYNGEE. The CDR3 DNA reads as TGTGCCAGCAGCGAAACCGGGACTAGCGGGAGTATGGCGACCCAGTACTTC. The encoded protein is CASSETGTSGSMATQYF.

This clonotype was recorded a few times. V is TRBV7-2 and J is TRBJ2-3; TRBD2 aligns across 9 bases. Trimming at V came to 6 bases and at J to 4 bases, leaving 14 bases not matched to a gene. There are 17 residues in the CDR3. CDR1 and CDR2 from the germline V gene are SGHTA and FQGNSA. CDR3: CASSFSGGRAYADTQYF. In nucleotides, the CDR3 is TGTGCCAGCAGTTTTAGTGGCGGGAGGGCCTACGCAGATACGCAGTATTTT. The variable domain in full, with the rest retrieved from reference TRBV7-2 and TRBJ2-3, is GAGVSQSPSNKVTEKGKDVELRCDPISGHTALYWYRQSLGQGLEFLIYFQGNSAPDKSGLPSDRFSAERTGGSVSTLTIQRTQQEDSAVYLCASSFSGGRAYADTQYFGPGTRLTVL.

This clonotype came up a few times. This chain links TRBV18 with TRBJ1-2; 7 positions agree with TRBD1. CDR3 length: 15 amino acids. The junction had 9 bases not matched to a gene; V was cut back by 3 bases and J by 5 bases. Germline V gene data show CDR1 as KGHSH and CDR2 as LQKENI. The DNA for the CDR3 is TGTGCCAGCTCACCCTCCGGGACAGTACTTTATGGCTACACCTTC. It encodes CASSPSGTVLYGYTF.

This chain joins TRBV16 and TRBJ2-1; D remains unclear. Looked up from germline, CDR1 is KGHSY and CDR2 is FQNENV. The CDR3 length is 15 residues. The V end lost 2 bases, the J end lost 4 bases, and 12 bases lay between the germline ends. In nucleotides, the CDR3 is TGTGCCAGCAGCCAAATGTCAGATTCTTACAATGAGCAGTTCTTC. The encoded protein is CASSQMSDSYNEQFF.